One and the same sample provided the 15 T cell receptor beta chains below, sequenced in a study of cytomegalovirus exposure and HLA in healthy donors. PCR used 60 Vbeta primers and 13 Jbeta primers. Measured with immunoSEQ multiplex PCR; TCRdb has only the in-frame clones, and not every one. The table includes some 180,000 clones, 65% to 90% detected once. Sequencing was done on a sample of PBMCs. These receptors were obtained from a girl aged 2-10 years in good health and CMV-seropositive.

The chain couples TRBV10-3 to TRBJ2-7; 9 positions match TRBD1. The CDR3 extends over 15 amino acids. V dropped 5 bases and J dropped 7; count of bases not matched to a gene: 12. The germline V gene encodes CDR1 ENHRY and CDR2 SYGVKD. The CDR3 nucleotides read TGTGCCATCAGTAATGGGGGGACAGGGCAAGTGGAGCAGTACTTC. It yields the protein CAISNGGTGQVEQYF.

The chain joins TRBV5-4 to TRBJ1-2, with 10 positions matching TRBD1. The CDR3 extends over 15 amino acids. V lost 2 bases and J lost 7; bases outside the gene matches: 8. CDR1 SGHNT and CDR2 YYREEE come from the germline V gene (reference sequence). CDR3 sequence (DNA): TGTGCCAGCAGCTTCGACGGGACAGGGGTATTTGGCTACACCTTC. This codes for CASSFDGTGVFGYTF. Full variable domain (outside the CDR3, taken from reference TRBV5-4 and TRBJ1-2): ETGVTQSPTHLIKTRGQQVTLRCSSQSGHNTVSWYQQALGQGPQFIFQYYREEENGRGNFPPRFSGLQFPNYSSELNVNALELDDSALYLCASSFDGTGVFGYTFGSGTRLTVV.

CDR3 bases: TGTGCCAGTAGTATAGGGGAGAAAGGAATCACTGAAGCTTTCTTT. The encoded protein is CASSIGEKGITEAFF. The chain links TRBV19 to TRBJ1-1; D not certain. Germline CDR1 LNHDA, CDR2 SQIVND (reference sequence). Trimming took off 1 base at V and 4 bases at J, with 13 bases between the two ends. The CDR3 consists of 15 residues.

The genes are TRBV5-1 and TRBJ2-2, with 9 bases fitting TRBD2. Germline-derived CDR1 and CDR2 are SGHRS and YFSETQ. The CDR3 loop spans 17 amino acids. Trimming at V came to 4 bases and at J to 4 bases, leaving 11 bases not matched to a gene. The chain's CDR3 is CASSDIAGAPGTGELFF. CDR3 DNA: TGCGCCAGCAGCGACATAGCGGGAGCCCCGGGCACCGGGGAGCTGTTTTTT.

The V call is TRBV5-1, the J call TRBJ2-1; D unclear. The CDR3 loop spans 14 amino acids. Germline V gives CDR1 SGHRS, CDR2 YFSETQ. Trimming shortened V by 0 bases and J by 4 bases, and 8 bases separated the two germline ends. The CDR3 sequence: CASSLDGRYNEQFF. The CDR3 region has the DNA TGCGCCAGCAGCTTGGATGGCAGATACAATGAGCAGTTCTTC.

The chain combines TRBV9 with TRBJ1-6, with 7 bases that match TRBD1. V gave up 4 bases and J gave up 7 bases; unmatched junction bases: 11. CDR1 SGDLS and CDR2 YYNGEE come from the germline V gene. The CDR3 has 16 residues. In DNA form, the CDR3 reads TGTGCCAGCAGCCCCCGACAGGGTGCAGGCAATTCACCCCTCCACTTT. Protein product: CASSPRQGAGNSPLHF.

The genes are TRBV2 and TRBJ1-1, with a tentative D call TRBD1 (6 bases). The CDR3 is made up of 15 amino acids. Germline CDR1 reads SNHLY; CDR2 reads FYNNEI. Trimming stripped 2 bases from V and 1 base from J, with 11 bases between. The CDR3 DNA sequence: TGTGCCAGCAGTGAAACGGGGACACCGAACACTGAAGCTTTCTTT. Protein product: CASSETGTPNTEAFF.

This chain joins TRBV25-1 and TRBJ1-1; 9 bases fit TRBD1. Trimming took 6 bases from V and 1 from J; bases not matched to a gene: 3. The CDR3 covers 14 residues. Germline CDR1 is MGHDK and CDR2 is SYGVNS. The CDR3 DNA sequence: TGTGCCAGCAGATCGGACAGGGGGAACACTGAAGCTTTCTTT. This gives the protein CASRSDRGNTEAFF. Full variable domain (rest looked up from reference TRBV25-1 and TRBJ1-1): EADIYQTPRYLVIGTGKKITLECSQTMGHDKMYWYQQDPGMELHLIHYSYGVNSTEKGDLSSESTVSRIRTEHFPLTLESARPSHTSQYLCASRSDRGNTEAFFGQGTRLTVV.

This clone was detected only a few times. V usage is TRBV6-1 and J usage is TRBJ1-6; 10 positions agree with TRBD1. V trimming: 8 bases; J trimming: 7 bases; junction bases outside the gene matches: 2. This CDR3 contains 13 residues. The V gene's germline CDR1 is MNHNS and CDR2 SASEGT. The DNA for the CDR3 is TGTGCCAGCGGGACAGGGGAGAATTCACCCCTCCACTTT. Protein product: CASGTGENSPLHF.

The CDR3 DNA follows: TGTGCCAGCAGCGCAAGTTGGGGGCAAGTGGAGACCCAGTACTTC. It encodes CASSASWGQVETQYF. V gene TRBV11-3 combines with J gene TRBJ2-5, with a weak D call TRBD1 (6 bases). Trimming removed 5 bases from V and 5 bases from J, with 18 bases in between. The V gene's germline CDR1 is SGHNT and CDR2 YENEEA. The CDR3 contains 15 residues.

This chain joins TRBV4-1 and TRBJ2-1, with D tentatively TRBD2 (6 bases). Germline CDR1 and CDR2: MGHRA and YSYEKL. The V gene lost 1 base and the J gene lost 0 bases, with 13 bases spanning the gap. This CDR3 contains 17 residues. The CDR3 sequence is CASSQATAGPSYNEQFF. The CDR3 nucleotides read TGCGCCAGCAGCCAAGCAACAGCGGGCCCCTCCTACAATGAGCAGTTCTTC.

The V call is TRBV18, the J call TRBJ2-5, with D uncertain. CDR3 length: 14 amino acids. CDR1 and CDR2 from the germline V gene are KGHSH and LQKENI. With 0 bases removed from V and 6 bases from J, the gap between germline ends came to 11 bases. CDR3: CASSPPLLSQTQYF. The CDR3 nucleotides are TGTGCCAGCTCACCACCGTTACTCTCACAGACCCAGTACTTC.

This clone was observed a single time. This rearrangement joins TRBV6-5 to TRBJ2-5; a weak D match, TRBD1 (5 bases). The J call is doubtful: the DNA matches TRBJ2-7 better. The CDR3 spans 11 residues. Germline V gene sequence: CDR1 MNHEY, CDR2 SVGAGI. This CDR3 is CASSSQGEQYF. The CDR3 DNA is TGTGCCAGCAGTTCCCAGGGCGAGCAGTACTTC.

The gene calls are TRBV27 and TRBJ1-5, with a possible D match to TRBD1 (6 bases). V shed 4 bases and J shed 2 bases, with 15 bases lying between them. This CDR3 spans 16 amino acids. Germline-derived CDR1 and CDR2 are MNHEY and SMNVEV (reference sequence). CDR3 protein: CASSSSPRGGNQPQHF. In DNA form, the CDR3 reads TGTGCCAGCAGTTCGTCCCCCAGGGGAGGCAATCAGCCCCAGCATTTT.

The genes are TRBV2 and TRBJ1-2, with a weak D call TRBD1 (5 bases). Germline CDR1 SNHLY, CDR2 FYNNEI. This CDR3 is built from 16 residues. The ends were cut back, 0 bases at V and 2 bases at J, with 13 bases in the middle. CDR3 DNA sequence: TGTGCCAGCAGTGAAGCCAGGGAGGGTGCGAACTATGGCTACACCTTC. Translated: CASSEAREGANYGYTF.